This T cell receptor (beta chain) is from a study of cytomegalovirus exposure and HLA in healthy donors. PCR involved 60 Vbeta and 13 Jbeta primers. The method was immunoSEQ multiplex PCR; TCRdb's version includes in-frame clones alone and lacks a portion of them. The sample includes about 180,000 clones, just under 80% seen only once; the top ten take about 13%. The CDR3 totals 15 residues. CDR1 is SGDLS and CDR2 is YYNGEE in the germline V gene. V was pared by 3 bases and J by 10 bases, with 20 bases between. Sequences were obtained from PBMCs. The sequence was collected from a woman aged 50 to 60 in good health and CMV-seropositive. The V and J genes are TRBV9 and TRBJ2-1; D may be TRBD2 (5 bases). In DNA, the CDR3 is TGTGCCAGCAGCGCCCCCGGAACTAGAATAGGAGAGCAGTTCTTC. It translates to CASSAPGTRIGEQFF.